The present T cell receptor (beta chain) was sequenced within a study of CD8+CD57+ T cells in acquired aplastic anemia. In the study overall: On average, sorted CD4+ and CD8+ cells gave roughly 2.9 ug of DNA.

Study-level results: About 27 CD8+ CDR3 sequences were shared between patients and controls.

Both TCR beta VDJ combination and CDR3 sequence profiling were carried out. Genomic DNA was the template for this profiling. TCRdb fed the reads into MiXCR, producing one record per CDR3 protein. The sample yields 220,000 or so distinct CDR3 sequences, 65% seen once. Sequencing involved patients with CD8+CD57+ cell expansion previously shown by flow cytometry. At blood sampling, none of the patients had yet received therapy. Concerning this clonotype itself: The antigen remains undetermined.

V lost 4 bases, J lost 2 bases, and 11 bases lay in between. This CDR3 is 16 amino acids long. Per germline, CDR1 KGHDR and CDR2 SFDVKD. The TCR sequence derives from a human donor with aplastic anemia. The rearrangement links TRBV24-1 to TRBJ2-6, with D perhaps matching TRBD2 (6 bases). Sequencing was performed on sorted CD4+, CD8+, or CD8+CD57+ T cells (not recorded which) from PBMCs. CDR3 amino acids: CATSEHGGPGANVLTF. In DNA form, the CDR3 reads TGTGCCACCAGTGAGCATGGAGGGCCTGGGGCCAACGTCCTGACTTTC.